The entry below describes one TCR beta chain. The entry originates in a study of shared clonotypes between healthy human individuals. Trimming cost V 3 bases and J 4 bases, with 9 bases left between them. The CDR3 runs 13 residues. Germline loops: CDR1 GTSNPN, CDR2 SVGIG (reference sequence). Only in-frame clones appear in the TCRdb table, and some are missing; sequencing was by immunoSEQ multiplex PCR. The profile shows about 1 million clones, approximately 76% of them singletons. The origin of this receptor is a man between 18 and 35 years old in good health. The chain uses TRBV30 and TRBJ1-4; a possible D gene is TRBD1 (5 bases). The sequenced sample was memory CD4+ T cells sorted from blood. As for subset: CD45RA-negative fraction. DNA of the CDR3: TGTGCCTGGAGGCAGGGACTTAATGAAAAACTGTTTTTT. Its translation: CAWRQGLNEKLFF.